Each of the 12 T cell receptor beta chains below was sequenced from the same sample in a study of Tregs in tolerant kidney transplant recipients. TCRdb's table, derived via immunoSEQ multiplex PCR, lists solely in-frame clones and lacks some. Its table records fewer than 55,000 clones. The sample in question was CD4+ T cells from blood, obtained before the transplant. These receptors originate from a human donor who received a combined kidney and bone marrow transplant.

On this clone: The CDR3 extends 3 residues past the end of the read, so its final part is completed from the germline J gene. The J gene is TRBJ1-2, the V gene TRBV2; 7 bases line up with TRBD1. CDR1 and CDR2 (germline): SNHLY, FYNNEI. V shed 8 bases, J shed 6 bases, and the junction held 12 bases outside the gene matches. The CDR3 runs to 14 residues. The CDR3 protein is CASGGDRAVDGYTF. The CDR3 DNA, read in part, is TGTGCCAGCGGGGGCGACAGGGCTGTCGATGGC.

About this clone itself: The read terminates 3 residues before the CDR3 end, so the remaining end is supplied by the germline J gene. This chain links TRBV19 with TRBJ2-1, with D possibly being TRBD2 (7 bases). Trimming removed 4 bases at V and 3 bases at J, with 19 bases between. Germline V gene sequence: CDR1 LNHDA, CDR2 SQIVND (reference sequence). The CDR3 consists of 17 residues. The CDR3 sequence: CASSSGGGLADYNEQFF. The sequenced CDR3 bases are TGTGCCAGTAGTAGTGGGGGGGGGCTAGCGGACTACAATGAG.

With respect to this clone: The read ends 3 residues before the CDR3 terminus; that terminus is restored from the germline J gene. The chain carries TRBV6-1 and TRBJ2-7; a possible D gene is TRBD1 (6 bases). The germline gives CDR1 MNHNS, CDR2 SASEGT. CDR3 length: 15 residues. Trimming stripped 2 bases from V and 1 base from J, with 12 bases between. The sequenced part of the CDR3 DNA is TGTGCCAGCAGTGAATTCACAGGGCTGTCCTACGAG. Encoded protein: CASSEFTGLSYE. The whole CDR3 reads CASSEFTGLSYEQYF.

CDR3 sequence: CASSLGGRSYGYTF. CDR3 DNA, as far as it was read: TGTGCCAGCAGCTTGGGCGGGAGAAGCTATGGC. V usage is TRBV5-5 and J usage is TRBJ1-2; D is unresolved. The read ends 3 residues before the CDR3 terminus; that terminus is restored from the germline J gene. There are 14 residues in the CDR3. Trimming took off 0 bases at V and 4 bases at J, with 10 bases between the two ends. Germline assignment: CDR1 SGHKS and CDR2 YYEKEE (reference sequence).

As regards this clone: The read finishes 3 residues shy of the CDR3 end, and the germline J gene is used to complete it. The V call is TRBV7-2, the J call TRBJ2-5; no firm D call. The CDR3 length is 13 residues. Trimming stripped 0 bases from V and 4 bases from J, with 6 bases between. Per germline, CDR1 SGHTA and CDR2 FQGNSA. The DNA read from the CDR3 is TGTGCCAGCAGCTTAGCCGGTGGAGAGACC. It yields the protein CASSLAGGET. The entire CDR3 reads CASSLAGGETQYF.

Remarks on this clone: The read ends 3 residues before the CDR3 terminus; that terminus is restored from the germline J gene. The chain employs TRBV5-5 and TRBJ2-7; D ambiguous. CDR3 length: 15 amino acids. CDR1 is SGHKS and CDR2 is YYEKEE in the germline V gene (reference sequence). With 2 bases removed from V and 0 bases from J, the gap between germline ends came to 12 bases. The sequenced CDR3 bases are TGTGCCAGCAGCTTTGCCCTGCAGAGCTCCTACGAG. Encoded protein: CASSFALQSSYE. Given in full, the CDR3 is CASSFALQSSYEQYF.

On this clone: The read falls 3 residues short of the CDR3 end, and the missing part is taken from the germline J gene. V is TRBV18 and J is TRBJ2-2, with 7 bases identical to TRBD1. There are 15 residues in the CDR3. Trimming at V came to 6 bases and at J to 7 bases, leaving 11 bases not matched to a gene. Germline CDR1 reads KGHSH; CDR2 reads LQKENI. The covered CDR3 bases are TGTGCCAGCTCCCCCGACAGGGCTGGTAACGGGGAG. Translation gives CASSPDRAGNGE. The CDR3 reads in full as CASSPDRAGNGELFF.

With regard to this clone: The read is 3 residues too short to cover the CDR3 end, so that end is filled in from the germline J gene. The V gene is TRBV19, the J gene TRBJ2-3; tentative D call: TRBD1 (6 bases). There are 13 residues in the CDR3. Germline V CDR1 and CDR2: LNHDA, SQIVND (reference sequence). The V end was cut by 7 bases, the J end by 2 bases, with 10 bases between. The CDR3 DNA, read in part, is TGTGCCAGTATGGACAGAGCCACAGATACG. Amino acid sequence: CASMDRATDT. The full CDR3 is CASMDRATDTQYF.

Points on this clone: The read ends 3 residues shy of where the CDR3 ends; the end is completed using the germline J gene. V usage is TRBV6-2 or TRBV6-3 and J usage is TRBJ2-7; 8 bases line up with TRBD2. From germline, CDR1 is MNHEY and CDR2 SVGEGT. The junction had 4 bases not matched to a gene; V was cut back by 5 bases and J by 1 base. CDR3 length: 14 amino acids. CDR3 in amino acids: CASSRGLGSYEQYF. The part of the CDR3 DNA that was read is TGTGCCAGCAGTAGGGGACTAGGGTCCTACGAG.

The CDR3 bases that were read are TGTGCCAGCCTCCCGGGTGGGGCGCCTATGGTCCGC. Translated: CASLPGGAPMVR. The complete CDR3 protein is CASLPGGAPMVRYTF. The chain couples TRBV6-2 or TRBV6-3 to TRBJ1-2; a possible D gene is TRBD1 (5 bases). The read falls 3 residues short of the CDR3 end, and the missing part is taken from the germline J gene. CDR3 length: 15 residues. Germline V gene data show CDR1 as MNHEY and CDR2 as SVGEGT.

The sequenced part of the CDR3 DNA is TGTGCCAGCAGCTTGGCAGGAAATGAAAAA. It encodes CASSLAGNEK. The CDR3 as a whole reads CASSLAGNEKLFF. J is TRBJ1-4 and V is TRBV5-4; D is uncertain. The observed sequence ends 3 residues before the CDR3 terminus, with the missing tail filled in from the germline J gene. This CDR3 is 13 amino acids long. Trimming shortened V by 0 bases and J by 5 bases, and 5 bases separated the two germline ends. Germline values: CDR1 SGHNT, CDR2 YYREEE (reference sequence).

Turning to this clone: Read coverage stops 3 residues before the CDR3 terminus; the germline J gene supplies the remainder. The chain joins TRBV2 to TRBJ1-5; 7 nucleotides align to TRBD1. Germline CDR1 and CDR2: SNHLY and FYNNEI. CDR3 length equals 13 residues. Unmatched junction bases numbered 4, after V lost 6 bases and J lost 5 bases. CDR3 protein: CASSRQGDQPQHF. Partial CDR3 DNA: TGTGCCAGCAGCCGACAGGGCGATCAGCCC.